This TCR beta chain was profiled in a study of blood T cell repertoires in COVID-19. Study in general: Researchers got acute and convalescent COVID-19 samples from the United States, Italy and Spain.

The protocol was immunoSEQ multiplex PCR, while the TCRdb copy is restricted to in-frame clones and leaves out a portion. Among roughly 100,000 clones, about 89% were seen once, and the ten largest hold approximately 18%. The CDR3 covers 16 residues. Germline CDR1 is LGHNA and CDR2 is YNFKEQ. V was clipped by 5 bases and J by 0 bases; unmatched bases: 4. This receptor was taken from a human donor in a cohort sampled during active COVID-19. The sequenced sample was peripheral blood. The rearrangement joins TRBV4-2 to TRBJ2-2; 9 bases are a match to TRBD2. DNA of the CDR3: TGTGCCAGCAGCGGATCTAGCGGGACGAACACCGGGGAGCTGTTTTTT. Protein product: CASSGSSGTNTGELFF.